Included here is one TCR beta chain sequence, with context. Its antigen remains unidentified. This same CDR3 is encoded by further DNA sequences in the sample. With V trimmed by 5 bases and J by 5 bases, 4 bases remained unmatched. Germline CDR1 reads SGHAT; CDR2 reads FQNNGV. This CDR3 comprises 15 residues. Data came from immunoSEQ multiplex PCR; TCRdb stores just in-frame clones and leaves some out. This repertoire shows some 2.4 million clones, more than 85% found once; its top ten account for 0.36%. This sample is drawn from a study of shared clonotypes between healthy human individuals. Overall study findings and caveats: Investigators expected sequencing depth to affect clonotype sharing among donors.

The clonotype was recovered from a man younger than 35 in good health. Some clones in this sample may be carry-over from other donors' samples. The sample taken for sequencing was naive CD4+ T cells from PBMCs. Subset: CD45RA+ positively selected. V gene TRBV11-2 combines with J gene TRBJ2-1; 12 bases map to TRBD2. The CDR3 protein is CASSPGLAGNNEQFF. CDR3 coding DNA: TGTGCCAGCAGCCCCGGACTAGCGGGGAACAATGAGCAGTTCTTC.